This T cell receptor (beta chain) was found in a study of identical twins. Healthy Caucasians, and only they, were the donors. TCRdb recomputed calls from the 5' RACE reads with MiXCR, one row per CDR3 protein. The sample lists 700,000 or so distinct CDR3 sequences, 8% to 9% seen once, with 0.75% to 1% in the top ten. General study findings and limits: An excess of low generation probability was shown by twin-shared out-of-frame alpha sequences. Partly confounded zero-insertion analyses could result from invariant MAIT and iNKT cells. It was cross-sectional statistical analysis, not following the same donors, that the conclusions relied on.

This clonotype showed up just a few times. The antigen is unknown. This sample also belongs to another study, concerning yellow fever vaccine responses in identical twins.

The clonotype originates from a woman aged 18-35 years in good health. Sequences were obtained from PBMCs.

The CDR3 protein is CASSLDQDTQYF. The CDR3 coding sequence is TGTGCCAGCAGCTTAGATCAAGATACGCAGTATTTT. The chain combines TRBV11-3 with TRBJ2-3, with no clear D. This CDR3 has 12 amino acids. Germline V gene data show CDR1 as SGHNT and CDR2 as YENEEA. Trimming left V 0 bases short and J 5 bases short, with 3 bases between.